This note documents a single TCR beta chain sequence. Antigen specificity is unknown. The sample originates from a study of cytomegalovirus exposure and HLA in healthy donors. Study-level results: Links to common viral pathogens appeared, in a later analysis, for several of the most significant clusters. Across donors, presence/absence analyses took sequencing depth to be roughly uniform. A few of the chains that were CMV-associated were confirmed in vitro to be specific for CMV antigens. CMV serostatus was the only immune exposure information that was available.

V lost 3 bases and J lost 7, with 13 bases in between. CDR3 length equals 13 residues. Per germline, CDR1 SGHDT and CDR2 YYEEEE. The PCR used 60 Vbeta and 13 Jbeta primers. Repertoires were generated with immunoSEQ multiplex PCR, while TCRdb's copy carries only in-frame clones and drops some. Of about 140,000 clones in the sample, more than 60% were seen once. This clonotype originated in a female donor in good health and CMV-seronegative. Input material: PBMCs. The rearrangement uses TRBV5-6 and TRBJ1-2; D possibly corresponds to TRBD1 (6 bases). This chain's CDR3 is CASSSGVGAGYTF. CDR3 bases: TGTGCCAGCAGCTCCGGGGTGGGGGCTGGCTACACCTTC.